This T cell receptor beta chain is from a study of beta chain features in type 1 diabetes. General study points: There were fewer insertions and more deletions at the VDJ junctions of type 1 diabetes patients. Moderate yet significant TCRB CDR3 shortening was seen in Type 1 diabetes patients in all four CD4+ subsets. The analysis here could not establish whether HLA type shapes TCRB rearrangement.

Isolated RNA was reverse transcribed in full, so expressed TCRB transcripts were sequenced. Using immunoSEQ multiplex PCR, the repertoire was profiled, and TCRdb retains in-frame clones only, with some absent. In the table there are tens of thousands of clones, around 50% of which are singletons. Germline V gene data show CDR1 as SGHVS and CDR2 as FQNEAQ. Trimming removed 6 bases from V and 1 base from J, with 15 bases in between. This CDR3 contains 15 residues. Remarks on this clone: The antigen is unknown.

The sample taken for sequencing was stem cell memory CD4+ T cells from blood. This receptor was identified in a woman in her twenties or thirties in good health. The V and J genes are TRBV7-8 and TRBJ1-1, with D tentatively TRBD1 (6 bases). CDR3 in amino acids: CASSPQGPPNTEAFF. CDR3 sequence (DNA): TGTGCCAGCAGTCCACAGGGTCCCCCGAACACTGAAGCTTTCTTT.